This T cell receptor beta chain was sequenced during a study of T cells in Graves' hyperthyroidism and ophthalmopathy. The table lists this clonotype with many counts. Germline V gene data show CDR1 as SGHAT and CDR2 as FQNNGV. The CDR3 is made up of 15 amino acids. The junction had 1 base not matched to a gene; V was cut back by 4 bases and J by 1 base. Authors of the study amplified TCR beta CDR3 regions from RNA transcripts. Carried out on the TCR CDR3, a first-round RT-PCR used the HTBI primer set. TCRdb independently ran MiXCR on the multiplex PCR reads; one entry per CDR3 protein. The sample shows about 590,000 distinct CDR3 sequences, approximately 15% of them seen only once.

This sequence was found in a woman in her thirties with Graves' hyperthyroidism. This sequence joins TRBV11-2 and TRBJ2-5, with TRBD2 identical over 12 bases. Sequencing was performed on blood. The CDR3 DNA follows: TGTGCCAGCAGCTCGGGACTAGCGGGCCAAGAGACCCAGTACTTC. Protein sequence: CASSSGLAGQETQYF.